This record covers a single TCR beta chain. What this receptor recognizes is not known. There are no base qualities to consult, and no much larger clone falls within one base. These data originate in a study of cytomegalovirus exposure and HLA in healthy donors (dated by TCRdb to the late 2010s). Regarding the study in general: According to an earlier analysis of around 600 of the donors, about 190 million T cells yielded 95 million to 140 million unique TCR beta sequences and about 300 Gb of sequence data. Donor age, sex, ethnicity and CMV serostatus were compiled together with the repertoire data. Of the roughly 400 genotyped donors, about 80% fell in the genetic ancestry cluster associated with self-reported Caucasian donors. Typing coverage varied by locus: roughly 629-640 donors for A, B, C, DRB1 and DQB1; 522 for DQA1; about 570 for DPA1; roughly 450 for DPB1. A separate validation cohort of 100 to 150 different subjects was used in addition to the roughly 700-subject first cohort. To predict cytomegalovirus infection status, the study combined high-throughput TCR immunosequencing, statistical association of individual TCRs with disease status, and machine learning. An earlier analysis of fewer than 700 of the donors applied high-throughput TCR beta sequencing to assess whether each TCR beta V gene segment acted as functional or pseudogenic. The aim of the study was to test whether cataloging public T cell receptors could identify signatures of past pathogen exposure. Roughly five DR-DQ haplotypes were handled as single units for association and clustering, since linkage in the cohort was strong. Among around 400 genotyped donors of the cohort, an average of around 250,000 unique TCR beta nucleotide sequences was sequenced per donor, of which approximately 19% were non-productive. In a later analysis, previously published TCR beta repertoires from about 640 donors were re-analyzed and high-resolution HLA genotyping was added so that TCR occurrence patterns could be studied. Every discovery cohort repertoire had been produced on one sequencing platform. Using immunosequencing, the study profiled T cell repertoires from about 620 subjects and related those repertoires to cytomegalovirus serostatus. Both class I and class II loci were covered by HLA typing, at four-digit resolution. In the later analysis, no new phenotypic data were used to find candidate immune exposures; instead, reliance was placed on TCR beta sequences and their occurrence across donors. A later genetic analysis used genome-wide SNP genotypes for about 65% of the 666 donors, treating that subset as a discovery cohort. An early release covering about 600 HLA-typed donors comprised about 290 gigabases of sequencing data and around 80 million unique TCR sequences. Here is what the overall study found, with its caveats: A total of fewer than 200 TCR beta chains were listed by the study as associated with cytomegalovirus. HLA typing was unavailable for some donors at each locus, so association tests used only the typed subset. A later analysis found that most CMV-associated TCR beta chains appeared HLA-restricted, with HLA associations seemingly driven largely by CMV exposure. According to a later genetic analysis, donors in an Asian-associated ancestry cluster had fewer N-insertions in productive TCRs than the approximately 690-donor mean. A later analysis reported that several top co-occurrence clusters appeared linked to parvovirus B19, influenza, CMV and Epstein-Barr virus. In an earlier analysis of about 550 of the donors, most TCR beta V segments were observed in productive rearrangements about 87% or about 30% of the time, broadly matching IMGT annotations. CMV serostatus was the only immune exposure information available for the cohort. In a later analysis, HLA-associated TCR beta chains showed more clonal expansion and lower generation probabilities than non-associated chains that were equally common. It was suggested by the authors that the approach could potentially be generalized to other disease states and immunological phenotypes. The classifier was reported to diagnose cytomegalovirus status with high specificity and sensitivity in both the original cohort and the validation cohort. In vitro tests confirmed that three of the cytomegalovirus-associated TCR beta chains recognize cytomegalovirus antigens. A cluster of highly shared sequence variants was judged likely to represent a technical artifact of the sequencing pipeline. Strong co-occurrence of HLA alleles, especially DR and DQ, made assigning TCR associations to individual alleles difficult. A further reported finding was that TCR beta sequences accurately predicted the HLA-A and HLA-B alleles for most subjects in the first cohort. Most TCR sequences were seen in very few donors, while some public TCRs were found in many individuals. This cohort had only TCR beta chains sequenced, and the lack of alpha or paired-chain data limited which features could be detected. Linkage disequilibrium might explain the correlated functional status among segregating V segments, but an unknown experimental factor could not be excluded. According to a later analysis, TCR association rates differed among HLA loci, with DRB1 alleles showing the most associated TCRs and HLA-C alleles showing the fewest. Roughly 15 rarely observed V segments, including chromosome 9 orphons, were excluded from the earlier analysis of some 590 of the donors because counts were too low. An association between a missense DCLRE1C variant and V-gene and J-gene trimming of TCR beta chains was found in a later genetic analysis and replicated in an independent cohort. Specific HLA alleles were associated with 15,000 to 20,000 TCR beta sequences at a false discovery rate of 0.05 in a later analysis. Roughly uniform sequencing depth across donors was assumed in presence/absence analyses, although this assumption may not hold. The 87-base-pair reads could not distinguish some IMGT-functional V segments, including TRBV6-2 and TRBV6-3, so those segments were excluded.

The CDR3 sequence holds 13 residues, the cysteine and phenylalanine included. The only DNA kept is the CDR3, 39 bases in frame from the first base. Looking up the germline V gene yields CDR1 MNHNS and CDR2 SASEGT. V is reduced by 0 bases and J by 6 bases, leaving a spacing of 7 bases between them. Receptor libraries were prepared by the immunoSEQ multiplex PCR assay. The multiplex PCR relied on a mix of 60 forward primers for TCR Vbeta segments and 13 reverse primers for TCR Jbeta segments. A multiplex PCR assay on genomic DNA amplified the CDR3 region of rearranged TCR beta genes. The Illumina HiSeq System was used to sequence the amplified TCR beta libraries as 87-base-pair reads. The source study handled its data this way. A later analysis counted some 80 million unique TCR beta chains across the 550 to 800 repertoires, and roughly 11 million of these chains were shared by at least two donors. Raw reads were error-corrected and collapsed into unique sequences by a nearest-neighbor algorithm in which closely related sequences were merged to remove PCR and sequencing errors. V, D and J gene segments were assigned by aligning CDR3 sequences to IMGT reference sequences. Each retained sequence needed at least a six-nucleotide match to both a V gene segment and a J gene segment. Rearrangements were called productive when the CDR3 lacked stop codons and stayed in frame with V and J; all others were non-productive. CDR3 was defined according to IMGT convention as the region running from the second conserved V-encoded cysteine to the conserved J-encoded phenylalanine. In an earlier analysis of 500 to 650 of the donors, sequences lacking an unambiguous match to a single V gene segment were excluded. An earlier analysis of a few hundred of the donors called V segments functional above 56.7% productive rearrangements and segregating when the between-donor standard deviation exceeded 5%. A statistical classification framework was built to diagnose cytomegalovirus status from the catalog of TCR beta chain sequences. In a later analysis, TCR nucleotide sequences were compared against IMGT/GENE-DB human TR gene sequences so that V and J genes could be assigned. In a later analysis, CDR3 sequences and most-parsimonious VDJ recombination scenarios were assigned using the TCRdist pipeline. In a later analysis, every TCR beta chain was defined by the combination of its CDR3 amino acid sequence and its V-gene family, and reads without a unique V-gene family were dropped. As a way to deal with suspected cross-contamination and a sequencing artifact, a later analysis dropped hundreds of nucleotide sequences that were highly shared and had low generation probability. In a later analysis, a clonal expansion index was calculated for each public chain from normalized within-repertoire ranks of inferred template counts. In a later analysis, generation probabilities were computed with a VDJ recombination model fitted to out-of-frame rearrangements, and the resulting probabilities were checked against IGoR. A later analysis scored TCR-TCR, TCR-HLA and TCR-CMV co-occurrence with hypergeometric tests, applying a repertoire-size bias correction to TCR pairs. False discovery rates were estimated in a later analysis by permuting HLA or CMV assignments 20 times. In a later analysis, co-occurring TCRs were grouped using DBSCAN, and TCRdist sequence similarity was added for clustering within HLA-allele-positive subsets. Repertoires with fewer than 30,000 or more than 120,000 public chains were left out of co-occurrence clustering, as were five repertoires with anomalous nucleotide sharing. TCRdb's version of the immuneACCESS table is confined to in-frame rearrangements and falls short of the full clone set. An unresolved V gene accounts for under half of the shortfall where checked; the remainder is of unknown origin. The V and J calls and clone size were taken over from that table, and D and trimming were inferred from the DNA. Across this sample there are more than 75,000 clones, with around 80% seen only once. Jointly, the top ten make up 2.5% of the sample.

The cohort consisted of approximately 670 healthy bone marrow donors. Cohort members were all nominally healthy when sampled, although unrecorded immune exposures were likely present. The donor was CMV seronegative and was included in the group of a few hundred seronegative cohort members. Each donor provided a peripheral blood sample, and peripheral blood mononuclear cells were used for TCR beta sequencing. Genomic DNA extraction from the blood cell samples was performed with the Qiagen DNeasy Blood Extraction Kit. The sequence joins TRBV6-1 to TRBJ2-3; there is no confident call for the D gene. This clonotype was sampled from a man aged 25-40 years in good health and CMV-seronegative. Sequencing was carried out using PBMCs. The CDR3 region has the sequence CASSEAGWDTQYF. The DNA sequence is given as TGTGCCAGCAGTGAAGCGGGCTGGGATACGCAGTATTTT.